This entry lists 16 T cell receptor beta chains sequenced from one sample in a study of CD8+CD57+ T cells in acquired aplastic anemia. CD8+CD57+ cell expansion had been shown by flow cytometry in patients chosen for sequencing. TCR beta VDJ and CDR3 profiling used genomic DNA as template. MiXCR, applied by TCRdb to the reads, yields one record per CDR3 protein. Of approximately 100,000 distinct CDR3 sequences listed, about 63% are singletons. Input material: sorted CD4+, CD8+, or CD8+CD57+ T cells (not recorded which) from PBMCs. These receptors originate from a human donor with aplastic anemia.

This sequence joins TRBV7-6 and TRBJ2-7; TRBD2 matches 13 bases. The junction had 6 bases not matched to a gene; V was cut back by 2 bases and J by 5 bases. From germline, CDR1 is SGHVS and CDR2 FNYEAQ. CDR3 length: 16 amino acids. The CDR3 DNA reads TGTGCCAGCAGCTTATGGGGGACTAGCGGGACCCACGAGCAGTACTTC. It is translated as CASSLWGTSGTHEQYF. Using reference TRBV7-6 and TRBJ2-7 for the parts outside the CDR3, the full variable domain is GAGVSQSPRYKVTKRGQDVALRCDPISGHVSLYWYRQALGQGPEFLTYFNYEAQQDKSGLPNDRFSAERPEGSISTLTIQRTEQRDSAMYRCASSLWGTSGTHEQYFGPGTRLTVT.

The rearrangement joins TRBV4-1 to TRBJ2-7; 8 positions agree with TRBD1. Germline CDR1 is MGHRA and CDR2 is YSYEKL. Trimming took 0 bases from V and 6 from J; bases not matched to a gene: 4. The CDR3 extends over 14 amino acids. CDR3 nucleotide sequence: TGCGCCAGCAGCCAAGATGGGGGACAGGTCGAGCAGTACTTC. Translation: CASSQDGGQVEQYF.

This chain connects TRBV12-3 or TRBV12-4 to TRBJ1-2; TRBD1 aligns across 7 bases. V dropped 4 bases and J dropped 6; count of bases not matched to a gene: 14. The CDR3 is made up of 16 amino acids. The CDR3 nucleotides are TGTGCCAGCAGTTATACATTACAGGGGAATTCGGATGGCTACACCTTC. Its protein is CASSYTLQGNSDGYTF.

As concerns this clonotype: The junction departs from the called germline gene at one end, perhaps through a read error. The rearrangement joins TRBV2 to TRBJ2-7; D gene unclear. In germline, CDR1 is SNHLY, CDR2 FYNNEI. The CDR3 runs to 14 residues. CDR3 in amino acids: CASTRTLDNYEQHF. The CDR3 DNA reads as TGTGCCAGCACTCGAACCCTCGACAACTACGAGCAGCACTTC.

The chain employs TRBV4-1 and TRBJ1-4; the match to TRBD1 covers 12 bases. CDR1 is MGHRA and CDR2 is YSYEKL in the germline V gene. The V segment lost 0 bases and the J segment 6 bases; nucleotides outside the gene matches: 5. The CDR3 length is 17 residues. CDR3 sequence (DNA): TGCGCCAGCAGCCAAGATAGGGGACAGGGGGCATATGAAAAACTGTTTTTT. The encoded protein is CASSQDRGQGAYEKLFF.

This clonotype was detected ten times or more. J is TRBJ1-1 and V is TRBV5-1; 12 positions match TRBD1. The germline CDR1 and CDR2 sequences are SGHRS and YFSETQ. J was trimmed by 1 base and V by 4 bases; bases with no gene match: 5. The CDR3 runs to 16 residues. The DNA of the CDR3 is TGCGCCAGCAGCCAGGGACAGGGGGCCCCGAACACTGAAGCTTTCTTT. Amino acids: CASSQGQGAPNTEAFF.

This clonotype was counted a few times. The chain couples TRBV20-1 to TRBJ1-6; D is unresolved. Germline-derived CDR1 and CDR2 are DFQATT and SNEGSKA (reference sequence). V was clipped by 0 bases and J by 9 bases, with 6 bases between them. This CDR3 has 12 residues. The CDR3 nucleotides are TGCAGTGCTAGAGATAGGCTTTCACCCCTCCACTTT. Translating it yields CSARDRLSPLHF.

This chain uses TRBV20-1 with TRBJ1-2, with D maybe TRBD1 (6 bases). The germline V gene encodes CDR1 DFQATT and CDR2 SNEGSKA (reference sequence). CDR3 length: 13 residues. Trimming shortened V by 1 base and J by 7 bases, and 13 bases separated the two germline ends. The CDR3 protein is CSARVSGVAGYTF. CDR3 coding DNA: TGCAGTGCTAGAGTTTCAGGGGTTGCTGGCTACACCTTC.

The V call is TRBV2, the J call TRBJ1-3, with 11 positions matching TRBD1. This CDR3 contains 15 residues. Germline V gives CDR1 SNHLY, CDR2 FYNNEI. V lost 6 bases, J lost 2 bases, and 3 bases stayed unmatched. The CDR3 DNA follows: TGTGCCAGCAGCGGACAGGGGGCTGCTGGAAACACCATATATTTT. Translation: CASSGQGAAGNTIYF.

This clonotype was recorded once. This chain joins TRBV15 and TRBJ2-1, with a weak D call TRBD1 (5 bases). The CDR3 sequence is 15 residues long. V lost 2 bases to trimming and J lost 10 bases, with 18 bases between them. From germline, CDR1 is LNHNV and CDR2 YYDKDF (reference sequence). The DNA of the CDR3 is TGTGCCACCAGCAGAAGGGGCGGTCTGAATGAGGAGCAGTTCTTC. Amino acid sequence: CATSRRGGLNEEQFF.

This chain joins TRBV29-1 and TRBJ2-7; 10 positions match TRBD2. The CDR3 contains 16 residues. Trimming at V came to 6 bases and at J to 0 bases, leaving 11 bases not matched to a gene. In germline, CDR1 is SQVTM, CDR2 ANQGSEA. CDR3 DNA: TGCAGCGTCGCACTAGCGGGGTGGGGGGACTCCTACGAGCAGTACTTC. Its protein is CSVALAGWGDSYEQYF.

The CDR3 region has the DNA TGTGCCACCAGTGATTTACCCGCTGGGACAGAGGTGTTTGAGCAGTTCTTC. Protein sequence: CATSDLPAGTEVFEQFF. The J gene is TRBJ2-1, the V gene TRBV24-1; TRBD1 matches at 7 bases. There are 17 residues in the CDR3. Germline CDR1 and CDR2: KGHDR and SFDVKD. Germline trimming cut 1 base from V and 9 bases from J; bases unmatched to any gene: 14.

J is TRBJ2-7 and V is TRBV20-1; 12 nucleotides align to TRBD2. J lost 3 bases, V lost 6 bases, and 3 bases had no gene match. The germline V gene encodes CDR1 DFQATT and CDR2 SNEGSKA (reference sequence). The CDR3 length is 13 residues. CDR3 nucleotide sequence: TGCAGTGCCCCACTAGCGGGGGGCTACGAGCAGTACTTC. It yields the protein CSAPLAGGYEQYF.

The V gene is TRBV15, the J gene TRBJ2-7, with 7 bases identical to TRBD1. Germline V gene lookup returns CDR1 LNHNV and CDR2 YYDKDF (reference sequence). V lost 5 bases and J lost 2; bases outside the gene matches: 15. The CDR3 has 17 amino acids. CDR3 region: CATSGASLPTGTYEQYF. The CDR3 DNA reads TGTGCCACCAGCGGGGCGTCGCTTCCGACAGGGACCTACGAGCAGTACTTC. Full variable domain (missing parts from reference TRBV15 and TRBJ2-7): DAMVIQNPRYQVTQFGKPVTLSCSQTLNHNVMYWYQQKSSQAPKLLFHYYDKDFNNEADTPDNFQSRRPNTSFCFLDIRSPGLGDTAMYLCATSGASLPTGTYEQYFGPGTRLTVT.

This clonotype was detected a few times. Written as DNA, the CDR3 is TGTGCCAGCAGCTTAGAAGCGGGAGAAGCTTTCTTT. It translates to CASSLEAGEAFF. This chain connects TRBV7-6 to TRBJ1-1; D remains unclear. The ends were cut back, 1 base at V and 8 bases at J, with 8 bases in the middle. Per the germline V gene, CDR1 is SGHVS and CDR2 is FNYEAQ. This CDR3 is built from 12 residues.

This clonotype was recorded a few times. The chain uses TRBV10-3 and TRBJ2-3; D uncertain. The CDR3 has 15 amino acids. V lost 2 bases and J lost 0, with 9 bases in between. Germline values: CDR1 ENHRY, CDR2 SYGVKD. The CDR3: CAISEPRTSTDTQYF. The CDR3, as DNA: TGTGCCATCAGTGAGCCGAGAACTAGCACAGATACGCAGTATTTT.